One sample yielded the 20 T cell receptor beta chains listed below, sequenced in a study of blood T cell repertoires in COVID-19. Here immunoSEQ multiplex PCR was the method, and the copy in TCRdb shows in-frame clones only, minus some. The sample consists of under 350,000 clones, less than 85% of them appearing once. Sequencing used peripheral blood. The origin of the receptors is a man between 60 and 70 years old who had recovered from COVID-19.

The rearrangement uses TRBV6-5 and TRBJ2-7, with D tentatively TRBD1 (5 bases). The germline V gene encodes CDR1 MNHEY and CDR2 SVGAGI. Trimming took off 2 bases at V and 6 bases at J, with 20 bases between the two ends. The CDR3 length is 16 residues. The CDR3 DNA is TGTGCCAGCAGTTACGGAAGGACATTATCACAGCGCGAGCAGTACTTC. Amino acid sequence: CASSYGRTLSQREQYF.

The chain is built from TRBV6-5 and TRBJ2-7; 7 bases align to TRBD1. Germline V lookup: CDR1 MNHEY, CDR2 SVGAGI. The junction had 13 bases not matched to a gene; V was cut back by 6 bases and J by 5 bases. The CDR3 contains 15 residues. CDR3 DNA sequence: TGTGCCAGCAGACTAGGCCGACAGGGTTTCAACGAGCAGTACTTC. Protein sequence: CASRLGRQGFNEQYF.

The rearrangement joins TRBV18 to TRBJ2-5; 8 positions match TRBD2. Germline lookup yields CDR1 KGHSH and CDR2 LQKENI. The CDR3 is made up of 15 amino acids. With 2 bases clipped from V and 3 bases from J, the junction kept 5 bases outside the gene matches. The CDR3 DNA is TGTGCCAGCTCACCATACGGCGGGAGGAAAGAGACCCAGTACTTC. Translated: CASSPYGGRKETQYF.

In this sample, this clone turned up a few times. The chain carries TRBV19 and TRBJ1-5, with D unclear. CDR1 is LNHDA, CDR2 SQIVND, per germline (reference sequence). V was pared by 10 bases and J by 3 bases, with 19 bases between. The CDR3 sequence is 15 residues long. In nucleotides, the CDR3 is TGTGCCACCCAGACAAAGGTCGTGGCCAATCAGCCCCAGCATTTT. Translating it yields CATQTKVVANQPQHF.

The chain employs TRBV5-4 and TRBJ2-7; TRBD2 might be the D (6 bases). CDR1 is SGHNT and CDR2 is YYREEE in the germline V gene (reference sequence). The CDR3 has 15 residues. The V and J ends lost 3 bases and 3 bases respectively, with 16 bases between them. CDR3 amino acids: CASSYSGRGIYEQYF. The CDR3 bases are TGTGCCAGCAGCTATAGCGGCCGGGGAATCTACGAGCAGTACTTC.

The rearrangement joins TRBV28 to TRBJ2-1, with unresolved D. This CDR3 is 13 amino acids long. Trimming shortened V by 5 bases and J by 9 bases, and 14 bases separated the two germline ends. Germline V gene data show CDR1 as MDHEN and CDR2 as SYDVKM. For the CDR3, the DNA is TGTGCCAGCAGTCCCCCTTTGGGCAGTGAGCAGTTCTTC. Translation: CASSPPLGSEQFF.

The rearrangement joins TRBV7-9 to TRBJ1-2; D is perhaps TRBD1 (5 bases). V was shortened by 6 bases and J by 5 bases, with 10 bases between the two germline ends. CDR1 is SEHNR, CDR2 FQNEAQ, per germline (reference sequence). This CDR3 spans 12 amino acids. CDR3 sequence (DNA): TGTGCCAGCAGGGGGACTGCGTATGGCTACACCTTC. Translated: CASRGTAYGYTF.

The V and J genes are TRBV30 and TRBJ2-2, with D possibly being TRBD1 (5 bases). Germline V CDR1 and CDR2: GTSNPN, SVGIG (reference sequence). The CDR3 length is 15 residues. Trimming took off 8 bases at V and 2 bases at J, with 18 bases between the two ends. The CDR3 spells CAVGAAALNTGELFF. The CDR3 nucleotides are TGTGCCGTTGGGGCCGCAGCTTTAAACACCGGGGAGCTGTTTTTT.

Here the CDR3 reads CSASTGGFYGYTF. In nucleotides, the CDR3 is TGCAGTGCTAGTACAGGGGGGTTCTATGGCTACACCTTC. This chain connects TRBV20-1 to TRBJ1-2; 8 bases are shared with TRBD1. Trimming took 3 bases from V and 4 from J; bases not matched to a gene: 4. Per the germline V gene, CDR1 is DFQATT and CDR2 is SNEGSKA (reference sequence). The length of the CDR3 is 13 residues.

The genes are TRBV5-1 and TRBJ1-2; tentative D call: TRBD1 (5 bases). Germline CDR1 SGHRS, CDR2 YFSETQ. V lost 2 bases, J lost 4 bases, and 9 bases lay in between. CDR3 length equals 13 residues. CDR3 nucleotide sequence: TGCGCCAGCAGCTTACAGGCTCCCTATGGCTACACCTTC. Translation: CASSLQAPYGYTF.

The V call is TRBV4-1, the J call TRBJ2-2; TRBD2 matches at 12 bases. The CDR3 has 19 amino acids. Looked up from germline, CDR1 is MGHRA and CDR2 is YSYEKL. J was trimmed by 4 bases and V by 0 bases; bases with no gene match: 9. The CDR3 nucleotides read TGCGCCAGCAGCCAAGATTGGCGGACTAGCGGGGCCCTCACCGGGGAGCTGTTTTTT. It specifies CASSQDWRTSGALTGELFF.

The chain employs TRBV5-8 and TRBJ2-1, with D maybe TRBD2 (7 bases). V dropped 2 bases and J dropped 6 bases, with 15 bases sitting between them. This CDR3 is built from 15 residues. Germline CDR1 is SGHTS and CDR2 is YDEGEE. CDR3 amino acids: CASSLYAGALNEQFF. CDR3 nucleotide sequence: TGTGCCAGCAGCTTATATGCGGGGGCCCTCAATGAGCAGTTCTTC.

CDR3 sequence: CASSISGGKGYNEQFF. CDR3 DNA: TGTGCCAGCAGTATCTCAGGGGGAAAGGGGTACAATGAGCAGTTCTTC. V usage is TRBV27 and J usage is TRBJ2-1; TRBD1 aligns across 7 bases. The CDR3 contains 16 residues. Germline V gene lookup returns CDR1 MNHEY and CDR2 SMNVEV (reference sequence). With V trimmed by 5 bases and J by 4 bases, 11 bases remained unmatched.

The chain has TRBV24-1 and TRBJ2-2, with D perhaps TRBD2 (7 bases). The CDR3 sequence is 18 residues long. CDR1 is KGHDR and CDR2 is SFDVKD in the germline V gene. The V end was cut by 4 bases, the J end by 8 bases, with 25 bases between. CDR3: CATSDPTPGRGTRGELFF. As DNA, the CDR3 is TGTGCCACCAGTGACCCCACCCCGGGGAGGGGGACGAGGGGGGAGCTGTTTTTT.

The chain is built from TRBV6-5 and TRBJ1-1, with a tentative D call TRBD1 (5 bases). The CDR3 totals 15 residues. Germline V gene sequence: CDR1 MNHEY, CDR2 SVGAGI. With 6 bases removed from V and 0 bases from J, the gap between germline ends came to 14 bases. As DNA, the CDR3 is TGTGCCAGCAGCCCCCGGGGGATGGTGAACACTGAAGCTTTCTTT. Protein sequence: CASSPRGMVNTEAFF.

The chain recombines TRBV6-5 with TRBJ2-7; TRBD1 matches 11 bases. The germline gives CDR1 MNHEY, CDR2 SVGAGI. Unmatched junction bases numbered 0, after V lost 2 bases and J lost 0 bases. CDR3 length: 15 amino acids. For the CDR3, the DNA is TGTGCCAGCAGTTACGGGACAGGGGGCTCCTACGAGCAGTACTTC. Translated, it gives CASSYGTGGSYEQYF.

V usage is TRBV7-2 and J usage is TRBJ2-7; 7 bases are a match to TRBD2. V lost 6 bases, J lost 4 bases, and 9 bases stayed unmatched. Per the germline V gene, CDR1 is SGHTA and CDR2 is FQGNSA. This CDR3 contains 14 residues. CDR3 amino acids: CASRPSGDRYEQYF. CDR3 in DNA: TGTGCCAGCAGACCTAGCGGAGACAGATACGAGCAGTACTTC.

CDR3 region: CASTGRGGDSPLHF. In DNA form, the CDR3 reads TGTGCCAGCACCGGGCGGGGTGGTGATTCACCCCTCCACTTT. This rearrangement joins TRBV7-9 to TRBJ1-6; the D is unclear. Trimming left V 7 bases short and J 8 bases short, with 15 bases between. CDR3 size: 14 residues. The germline CDR1 and CDR2 sequences are SEHNR and FQNEAQ (reference sequence).

This sequence joins TRBV27 and TRBJ2-2, with D possibly being TRBD1 (6 bases). Germline V gives CDR1 MNHEY, CDR2 SMNVEV (reference sequence). The V and J ends lost 5 bases and 3 bases respectively, with 10 bases between them. This CDR3 spans 14 amino acids. The CDR3 sequence is CASSITGYTGELFF. CDR3 sequence (DNA): TGTGCCAGCAGTATAACAGGGTACACCGGGGAGCTGTTTTTT.

V and J are TRBV5-4 and TRBJ2-1; TRBD1 might be the D (6 bases). This CDR3 has 15 residues. V was pared by 0 bases and J by 6 bases, with 13 bases between. The germline V gene encodes CDR1 SGHNT and CDR2 YYREEE (reference sequence). This chain's CDR3 is CASSLEARRGNEQFF. As DNA, the CDR3 is TGTGCCAGCAGCTTGGAGGCCCGCAGGGGCAATGAGCAGTTCTTC. Using reference TRBV5-4 and TRBJ2-1 for the parts outside the CDR3, the full variable domain is ETGVTQSPTHLIKTRGQQVTLRCSSQSGHNTVSWYQQALGQGPQFIFQYYREEENGRGNFPPRFSGLQFPNYSSELNVNALELDDSALYLCASSLEARRGNEQFFGPGTRLTVL.